This T cell receptor beta chain was retrieved from a study of blood T cell repertoires in COVID-19. About the research overall: The analysed material was cDNA or gDNA that came from T cells, B-cell-depleted T cells, or PBMCs.

The CDR3 sequence is 15 residues long. Germline V lookup: CDR1 SGHRS, CDR2 YFSETQ. V dropped 4 bases and J dropped 7 bases, with 17 bases sitting between them. A COVID-19 case was met by exposed participants within 2 weeks before study entry. Methods used by the authors: Estimation of nucleated cell counts relied on the amplification of reference gene primers. TCRdb keeps only in-frame clones here, not all; method: immunoSEQ multiplex PCR. Clone size and the V and J calls come from that table; the DNA yielded D and trimming. The sample consists of some 320,000 clones, 85% to 95% of them appearing once.

This chain connects TRBV5-1 to TRBJ2-2, with unresolved D. The sequenced sample was PBMCs or T cells enriched from blood (not recorded which). The source of this sequence is a woman aged 25 to 39 who had been exposed to COVID-19. CDR3 loop: CASSIPRSGGGELFF. The CDR3, as DNA: TGCGCCAGCAGCATCCCAAGGTCCGGCGGCGGGGAGCTGTTTTTT.